Below, 8 T cell receptor beta chains from the same sample are listed, as sequenced in a study of T cells in Graves' hyperthyroidism and ophthalmopathy. Using RNA transcripts as the source, TCR beta CDR3 regions were amplified. With the HTBI primer set, the TCR CDR3 went through a first round of RT-PCR. TCRdb re-called the multiplex PCR reads with MiXCR, one entry per CDR3 protein. The table includes 500,000 to 750,000 distinct CDR3 sequences, 15% to 19% detected once. Material for sequencing was blood. These receptors all come from a woman aged 30 to 39 with Graves' hyperthyroidism.

V is TRBV7-9 and J is TRBJ2-2, with a possible D match to TRBD1 (6 bases). Trimming removed 6 bases from V and 4 bases from J, with 12 bases in between. CDR3 length: 14 residues. The germline V gene encodes CDR1 SEHNR and CDR2 FQNEAQ (reference sequence). This CDR3 is CASSLGAATGELFF. CDR3 coding DNA: TGTGCCAGCAGTTTGGGGGCGGCCACCGGGGAGCTGTTTTTT.

This clonotype was recorded at least ten times. The chain employs TRBV7-3 and TRBJ2-2; 8 nucleotides line up with TRBD2. The CDR3 covers 16 residues. Germline trimming cut 8 bases from V and 0 bases from J; bases unmatched to any gene: 8. The germline V gene has CDR1 SGHTA and CDR2 FQGTGA. CDR3 protein: CASGSQTSANTGELFF. CDR3 in DNA: TGTGCCAGCGGGTCACAGACTAGCGCGAACACCGGGGAGCTGTTTTTT.

This clonotype was seen at least ten times. The chain couples TRBV18 to TRBJ2-7, with 9 bases identical to TRBD2. CDR3 length: 15 amino acids. Germline lookup yields CDR1 KGHSH and CDR2 LQKENI. J was trimmed by 4 bases and V by 2 bases; bases with no gene match: 6. This CDR3 is CASSPTKAGGYEQYF. Written as DNA, the CDR3 is TGTGCCAGCTCACCAACGAAGGCGGGAGGGTACGAGCAGTACTTC. Variable domain in full (rest from reference TRBV18 and TRBJ2-7): NAGVMQNPRHLVRRRGQEARLRCSPMKGHSHVYWYRQLPEEGLKFMVYLQKENIIDESGMPKERFSAEFPKEGPSILRIQQVVRGDSAAYFCASSPTKAGGYEQYFGPGTRLTVT.

In regard to this clonotype: This could be a read error, since a much larger clone is one nucleotide away. V usage is TRBV6-2 or TRBV6-3 and J usage is TRBJ2-3, with D unclear. From germline, CDR1 is MNHEY and CDR2 SVGEGT. The CDR3 loop spans 12 amino acids. CDR3 DNA sequence: TGTGCCGGCAGAAGCAGCGTTGATACGCAGTATTTT. Its translation: CAGRSSVDTQYF.

This clonotype came up many times. V usage is TRBV5-1 and J usage is TRBJ2-1; perhaps TRBD2 as D (6 bases). The CDR3 runs to 15 residues. Between the trimmed V and J ends, which lost 5 bases and 3 bases, there was a span of 15 bases. Germline CDR1 and CDR2: SGHRS and YFSETQ. The CDR3 DNA sequence: TGCGCCAGCAGTCGGGACTCTGGGGACTACAATGAGCAGTTCTTC. Residues: CASSRDSGDYNEQFF.

With regard to this clonotype: Its ends do not fully match the called genes, so a read error is possible. This chain connects TRBV10-3 to TRBJ2-3; 13 bases are a match to TRBD2. The CDR3 is 17 residues long. Germline assignment: CDR1 ENHRY and CDR2 SYGVKD. CDR3 loop: CTIRRRLAGGVTDTQYF. In DNA, the CDR3 is TGTACCATCAGAAGGAGACTAGCGGGAGGTGTCACAGATACGCAGTATTTT.

This clonotype has a count of ten or more. This rearrangement joins TRBV5-1 to TRBJ1-1; D gene uncertain. Trimming took 0 bases from V and 1 from J, leaving 7 bases between them. Germline V gene data show CDR1 as SGHRS and CDR2 as YFSETQ. The CDR3 runs to 14 residues. CDR3 sequence (DNA): TGCGCCAGCAGCTTGGGCACAAGGAACACTGAAGCTTTCTTT. It encodes CASSLGTRNTEAFF.

A word on this clonotype: A much larger clone lies a single base off, so this may be a read error. The chain has TRBV27 and TRBJ2-7; 7 bases line up with TRBD1. V lost 8 bases to trimming and J lost 6 bases; unmatched junction nucleotides: 7. CDR1 is MNHEY, CDR2 SMNVEV, per germline (reference sequence). The CDR3 contains 12 residues. CDR3 sequence reads: CASGGQVGEQYF. The CDR3 bases are TGTGCCAGCGGTGGACAGGTTGGCGAGCAGTACTTC.